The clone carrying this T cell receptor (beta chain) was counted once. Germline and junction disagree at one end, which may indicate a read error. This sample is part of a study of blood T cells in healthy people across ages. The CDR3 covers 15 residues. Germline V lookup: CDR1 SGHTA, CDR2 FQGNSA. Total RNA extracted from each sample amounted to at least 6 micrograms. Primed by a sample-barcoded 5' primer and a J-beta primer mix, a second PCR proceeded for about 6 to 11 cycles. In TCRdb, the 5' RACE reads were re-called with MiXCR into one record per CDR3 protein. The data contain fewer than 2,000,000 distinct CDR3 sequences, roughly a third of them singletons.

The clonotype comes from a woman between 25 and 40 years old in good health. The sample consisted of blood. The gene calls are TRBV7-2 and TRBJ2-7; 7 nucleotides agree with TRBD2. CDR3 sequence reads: CASSVAGPITYEQYF. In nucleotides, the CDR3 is TGTGCCAGCAGCGTAGCGGGCCCGATAACCTACGAGCAGTACTTC.